These 27 T cell receptor beta chains originate from one sample sequenced in a study of cytomegalovirus exposure and HLA in healthy donors. Here immunoSEQ multiplex PCR was the method, and the copy in TCRdb shows in-frame clones only, minus some. The sample lists approximately 160,000 clones, 70% to 90% occurring once. The sequenced sample was PBMCs. These receptors were collected from a young woman in good health and CMV-seropositive.

Points on this clone: Germline is not matched at one junction end, which may reflect a read error. The chain combines TRBV7-7 with TRBJ2-2, with TRBD1 identical over 11 bases. CDR3 size: 16 residues. Germline CDR1 and CDR2: SSHAT and FNYEAQ (reference sequence). CDR3 loop: CASSFGTGGITGELFF. In DNA form, the CDR3 reads TGTGCTAGCAGCTTCGGGACAGGGGGAATAACCGGGGAGCTGTTTTTT.

The J gene is TRBJ1-3, the V gene TRBV5-6; no reliable D call. The ends were cut back, 4 bases at V and 0 bases at J, with 17 bases in the middle. Germline V CDR1 and CDR2: SGHDT, YYEEEE. The CDR3 extends over 17 amino acids. CDR3 coding DNA: TGTGCCAGCAGCCTGATACAGCCTACGACCTCTGGAAACACCATATATTTT. Its translation: CASSLIQPTTSGNTIYF.

This chain uses TRBV28 with TRBJ1-3; D may be TRBD1 (6 bases). Trimming took 6 bases from V and 0 from J, leaving 12 bases between them. The CDR3 consists of 15 residues. Per the germline V gene, CDR1 is MDHEN and CDR2 is SYDVKM. CDR3 sequence (DNA): TGTGCCAGCAGCAGACAGGAGAGCTCTGGAAACACCATATATTTT. Translation gives CASSRQESSGNTIYF.

The chain combines TRBV4-3 with TRBJ2-3; 7 bases align to TRBD2. Germline V gene sequence: CDR1 LGHNA, CDR2 YSLEER. This CDR3 is built from 15 residues. Trimming took 3 bases from V and 3 from J; bases not matched to a gene: 6. In DNA, the CDR3 is TGCGCCAGCAGCCAGGGGGGGTCACGGACAGATACGCAGTATTTT. It specifies CASSQGGSRTDTQYF.

The CDR3 sequence is CASSTMRELPDTQYF. The CDR3 region has the DNA TGCGCCAGCAGTACTATGCGGGAGCTACCGGATACGCAGTATTTT. The genes are TRBV10-1 and TRBJ2-3, with 7 bases identical to TRBD2. Germline V lookup: CDR1 WNHNN, CDR2 SYGVQD (reference sequence). V dropped 5 bases and J dropped 6; count of bases not matched to a gene: 11. The CDR3 is 15 residues long.

The chain uses TRBV4-3 and TRBJ2-7; TRBD1 is a possible D gene (5 bases). Between the trimmed V and J ends, which lost 0 bases and 7 bases, there was a span of 10 bases. This CDR3 is built from 13 residues. Germline V gives CDR1 LGHNA, CDR2 YSLEER. CDR3 amino acids: CASSQDPGIEQYF. For the CDR3, the DNA is TGCGCCAGCAGCCAAGACCCAGGGATAGAGCAGTACTTC.

This clone was recorded once. V and J are TRBV19 and TRBJ2-4, with D unresolved. Between the trimmed V and J ends, which lost 3 bases and 3 bases, there was a span of 12 bases. Germline values: CDR1 LNHDA, CDR2 SQIVND (reference sequence). This CDR3 has 15 amino acids. This chain's CDR3 is CASSISFGIKNIQYF. The CDR3 region has the DNA TGTGCCAGTAGTATCAGTTTTGGCATCAAAAACATTCAGTACTTC.

The chain recombines TRBV6-5 with TRBJ2-2; D remains ambiguous. The CDR3 is 12 amino acids. V gave up 3 bases and J gave up 5 bases, with 4 bases separating them. Germline CDR1 reads MNHEY; CDR2 reads SVGAGI. The CDR3 sequence: CASSYSTGELFF. In DNA, the CDR3 is TGTGCCAGCAGTTATTCGACCGGGGAGCTGTTTTTT.

This clone was detected once. The genes are TRBV6-6 and TRBJ2-1, with 8 bases that match TRBD2. The junction had 20 bases not matched to a gene; V was cut back by 7 bases and J by 12 bases. The CDR3 runs 16 residues. In germline, CDR1 is MNHNY, CDR2 SVGAGI (reference sequence). DNA of the CDR3: TGTGCCAGCACCCACCAACTAGCGGCGGATTCCGGGGGGCAGTTCTTC. Translated, it gives CASTHQLAADSGGQFF.

V gene TRBV19 combines with J gene TRBJ2-7; D is possibly TRBD1 (7 bases). Trimming shortened V by 10 bases and J by 0 bases, and 19 bases separated the two germline ends. The germline V gene has CDR1 LNHDA and CDR2 SQIVND (reference sequence). The CDR3 has 15 amino acids. CDR3 protein: CATSTGAGISYEQYF. The CDR3 region has the DNA TGTGCCACATCCACAGGGGCGGGAATCTCCTACGAGCAGTACTTC.

J is TRBJ1-2 and V is TRBV27; D is ambiguous. Germline V lookup: CDR1 MNHEY, CDR2 SMNVEV (reference sequence). This CDR3 spans 13 amino acids. Trimming took 2 bases from V and 8 from J, leaving 12 bases between them. The CDR3 bases are TGTGCCAGCAGTTTAGAGCGTAACGGGGGCTACACCTTC. This encodes CASSLERNGGYTF.

The rearrangement joins TRBV4-3 to TRBJ2-7; 7 positions match TRBD2. The CDR3 is 15 amino acids. The V and J ends lost 4 bases and 3 bases, in that order; junction bases with no gene match: 9. Germline lookup yields CDR1 LGHNA and CDR2 YSLEER. This CDR3 reads CASSRAVGGSYEQYF. Written as DNA, the CDR3 is TGCGCCAGCAGCCGCGCGGTAGGCGGGAGCTACGAGCAGTACTTC.

This clone was counted a single time. The chain couples TRBV5-1 to TRBJ1-2; perhaps TRBD1 as D (6 bases). Germline lookup yields CDR1 SGHRS and CDR2 YFSETQ. The CDR3 is 14 amino acids. Trimming shortened V by 0 bases and J by 6 bases, and 12 bases separated the two germline ends. This CDR3 reads CASSLVPGADGYTF. The CDR3 DNA reads TGCGCCAGCAGCTTGGTACCAGGGGCGGATGGCTACACCTTC.

The chain has TRBV6-6 and TRBJ2-3; tentative D call: TRBD2 (5 bases). Germline lookup yields CDR1 MNHNY and CDR2 SVGAGI (reference sequence). The ends were cut back, 4 bases at V and 4 bases at J, with 15 bases in the middle. This CDR3 is built from 15 residues. This CDR3 reads CASSSARAGADTQYF. Here the CDR3 DNA reads TGTGCCAGCAGTTCCGCACGAGCCGGGGCAGATACGCAGTATTTT.

J is TRBJ2-5 and V is TRBV14; TRBD1 is a possible D gene (6 bases). Germline V CDR1 and CDR2: SGHDN, FVKESK. Trimming took off 2 bases at V and 2 bases at J, with 21 bases between the two ends. This CDR3 has 18 residues. CDR3 sequence: CASSQWWDTRQLQETQYF. CDR3 nucleotides: TGTGCCAGCAGCCAATGGTGGGACACCCGACAACTACAAGAGACCCAGTACTTC. Full variable domain (missing parts from reference TRBV14 and TRBJ2-5): EAGVTQFPSHSVIEKGQTVTLRCDPISGHDNLYWYRRVMGKEIKFLLHFVKESKQDESGMPNNRFLAERTGGTYSTLKVQPAELEDSGVYFCASSQWWDTRQLQETQYFGPGTRLLVL.

V gene TRBV11-2 combines with J gene TRBJ2-2, with 12 bases fitting TRBD2. Germline V gene data show CDR1 as SGHAT and CDR2 as FQNNGV. The CDR3 spans 18 residues. Trimming at V came to 2 bases and at J to 1 base, leaving 5 bases not matched to a gene. The DNA of the CDR3 is TGTGCCAGCAGCTTACATGGACTAGCGGGACTGAACACCGGGGAGCTGTTTTTT. Translation gives CASSLHGLAGLNTGELFF.

This chain connects TRBV7-8 to TRBJ1-5; no reliable D call. Germline V lookup: CDR1 SGHVS, CDR2 FQNEAQ. V was clipped by 3 bases and J by 4 bases, with 10 bases between them. The CDR3 runs to 14 residues. DNA of the CDR3: TGTGCCAGCAGCTTGAGCAGGAATAATCAGCCCCAGCATTTT. Residues: CASSLSRNNQPQHF.

The chain links TRBV6-5 to TRBJ1-3; 8 positions agree with TRBD1. V gave up 7 bases and J gave up 0 bases; unmatched junction bases: 5. CDR3 length: 15 amino acids. CDR1 MNHEY and CDR2 SVGAGI come from the germline V gene. The CDR3, as DNA: TGTGCCAGCACCGACAGGGGTCCCTCTGGAAACACCATATATTTT. Its protein product is CASTDRGPSGNTIYF.

The chain uses TRBV19 and TRBJ1-1; D perhaps matches TRBD1 (5 bases). This CDR3 contains 15 residues. The ends were cut back, 4 bases at V and 5 bases at J, with 17 bases in the middle. CDR1 and CDR2 from the germline V gene are LNHDA and SQIVND (reference sequence). The CDR3, as DNA: TGTGCCAGTAGTACCCCCCAGGGAATTGGGACTGAAGCTTTCTTT. Translation gives CASSTPQGIGTEAFF.

V is TRBV10-1 and J is TRBJ2-5, with 7 bases matching TRBD2. V trimming: 0 bases; J trimming: 4 bases; junction bases outside the gene matches: 2. The germline CDR1 and CDR2 sequences are WNHNN and SYGVQD (reference sequence). The CDR3 extends over 14 amino acids. The CDR3 DNA reads as TGCGCCAGCAGTGAGTCGCGGGGGTTAGAGACCCAGTACTTC. Protein sequence: CASSESRGLETQYF.

The chain has TRBV2 and TRBJ1-2, with 8 bases aligning to TRBD1. The CDR3 spans 13 residues. From germline, CDR1 is SNHLY and CDR2 FYNNEI. Unmatched junction bases numbered 3, after V lost 6 bases and J lost 3 bases. The CDR3 nucleotides are TGTGCCAGCAGCCAGACAGGGGACTATGGCTACACCTTC. It is translated as CASSQTGDYGYTF.

The rearrangement links TRBV11-3 to TRBJ1-4, with 7 nucleotides matching TRBD1. Trimming took 5 bases from V and 5 from J; bases not matched to a gene: 8. CDR3 length: 15 amino acids. Per germline, CDR1 SGHNT and CDR2 YENEEA. As DNA, the CDR3 is TGTGCCAGCAGCATCAACAGGGGCCTCAATGAAAAACTGTTTTTT. Amino acid sequence: CASSINRGLNEKLFF. Full variable domain (rest looked up from reference TRBV11-3 and TRBJ1-4): EAGVVQSPRYKIIEKKQPVAFWCNPISGHNTLYWYLQNLGQGPELLIRYENEEAVDDSQLPKDRFSAERLKGVDSTLKIQPAELGDSAVYLCASSINRGLNEKLFFGSGTQLSVL.

This rearrangement joins TRBV6-6 to TRBJ2-1; 7 positions match TRBD2. Trimming at V came to 7 bases and at J to 0 bases, leaving 9 bases not matched to a gene. This CDR3 has 16 amino acids. The germline gives CDR1 MNHNY, CDR2 SVGAGI (reference sequence). Written as DNA, the CDR3 is TGTGCCAGCACTCACTCGCGGGGGTACTCCTACAATGAGCAGTTCTTC. Translating it yields CASTHSRGYSYNEQFF.

The V and J genes are TRBV9 and TRBJ2-7; 8 bases match TRBD1. The CDR3 runs 14 residues. Germline CDR1 is SGDLS and CDR2 is YYNGEE. V trimming: 2 bases; J trimming: 2 bases; junction bases outside the gene matches: 3. The CDR3 DNA reads as TGTGCCAGCAGCGTCGGACAGGGAACCTACGAGCAGTACTTC. It encodes CASSVGQGTYEQYF.

This clone was observed once. The chain is built from TRBV7-9 and TRBJ2-7, with a possible D match to TRBD2 (5 bases). CDR1 is SEHNR, CDR2 FQNEAQ, per germline (reference sequence). The CDR3 spans 12 residues. V lost 0 bases and J lost 7, with 7 bases in between. The CDR3 DNA follows: TGTGCCAGCAGCTTAGCCCCGGGGGAGCAGTACTTC. It codes for CASSLAPGEQYF.

This chain joins TRBV4-1 and TRBJ2-5; a possible D gene is TRBD2 (5 bases). The V gene's germline CDR1 is MGHRA and CDR2 YSYEKL. V was clipped by 3 bases and J by 2 bases, with 10 bases between them. The CDR3 extends over 14 amino acids. CDR3 amino acids: CASSQSGIQETQYF. In DNA, the CDR3 is TGCGCCAGCAGCCAGAGCGGAATACAAGAGACCCAGTACTTC.

The chain couples TRBV6-5 to TRBJ2-7; tentative D call: TRBD2 (6 bases). V was pared by 6 bases and J by 0 bases, with 15 bases between. This CDR3 is built from 15 residues. Germline V gene lookup returns CDR1 MNHEY and CDR2 SVGAGI. CDR3 region: CASSRSGPSSYEQYF. DNA for the CDR3: TGTGCCAGCAGCCGAAGCGGGCCCTCCTCCTACGAGCAGTACTTC.